This T cell receptor beta chain was sequenced in a study of T-cell reconstitution after alpha-beta-depleted transplantation in children. Findings and limits, study-wide: The origin of alpha-beta T cells about two months after transplant was reportedly several hundred expanded graft clones. Surviving recipient T cells and thymic progenitors produced the high day-60 TCRbeta diversity seen in some patients. When one year had passed after transplant, most T-cell counts and diversity came from newly produced T cells.

Unique molecular identifiers were used to barcode this TCRbeta library. Using its own MiXCR run on the PCR reads, TCRdb lists one record per CDR3 protein. The sample has approximately 630,000 distinct CDR3 sequences, roughly 13% seen once. In this sample, this clonotype turned up many times. The antigen is undetermined. The ends were cut back, 5 bases at V and 0 bases at J, with 10 bases in the middle. This CDR3 contains 14 residues. Germline lookup yields CDR1 DFQATT and CDR2 SNEGSKA (reference sequence). The specimen was PBMCs, collected before TCRalphabeta/CD19-depleted stem cell transplant. The V call is TRBV20-1, the J call TRBJ1-4; D unclear. The sequence was obtained from a girl aged 2 to 10 with congenital amegakaryocytic thrombocytopenia, due to receive a stem cell transplant. DNA of the CDR3: TGCAGTGCTCGGACGGTTGCAACTAATGAAAAACTGTTTTTT. Encoded protein: CSARTVATNEKLFF.